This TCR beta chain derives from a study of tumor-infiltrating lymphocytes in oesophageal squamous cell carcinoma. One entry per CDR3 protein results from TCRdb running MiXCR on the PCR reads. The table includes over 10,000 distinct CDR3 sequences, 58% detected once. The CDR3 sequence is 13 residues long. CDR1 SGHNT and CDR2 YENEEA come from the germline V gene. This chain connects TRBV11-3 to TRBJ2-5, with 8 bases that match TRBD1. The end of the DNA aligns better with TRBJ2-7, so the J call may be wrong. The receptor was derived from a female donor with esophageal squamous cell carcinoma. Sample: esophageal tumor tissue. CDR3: CASSTGGSYEQYF. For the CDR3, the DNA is TGTGCCAGCAGCACAGGGGGCTCCTACGAGCAGTACTTC.